This T cell receptor (beta chain) appears in the sequencing data of a study of control samples from healthy donors and cancer patients. The CDR3 has 17 residues. Germline CDR1 SGHRS, CDR2 YFSETQ. Trimming removed 4 bases from V and 8 bases from J; junction bases left unmatched: 17. Some clones are missing from TCRdb's copy, which holds only in-frame ones; the method was immunoSEQ multiplex PCR. The sample has some 130,000 clones, around 93% seen once. Sequencing was performed on blood. The chain has TRBV5-1 and TRBJ2-1, with TRBD2 matching over 8 bases. The TCR originated in a woman in her forties or fifties in good health. The CDR3 DNA follows: TGCGCCAGCAGCCTCGTTTTCCCGGGAGGGCCGGACCATGAGCAGTTCTTC. Translation: CASSLVFPGGPDHEQFF.